This T cell receptor (beta chain) appears in the sequencing data of a study of T cells after yellow fever vaccination. Across the whole study: Where fractions had low cell numbers, libraries were prepared from them with the SMART-Seq v4 Ultra Low Input RNA kit. Study results and limitations: Abundant clonotypes from the bulk population could have been carried over as contaminants into FACS-sorted repertoires.

Researchers made TCR cDNA using 5'RACE template switching, and this step added a universal primer site and UMIs. TCRdb re-derived calls from the 5' RACE reads in MiXCR, one entry per CDR3 protein. The sample has 200,000 to 300,000 distinct CDR3 sequences; 10% to 15% are singletons. In its sample, this clonotype was seen a few times. Its cognate antigen is unknown. This TCR derives from a man aged 25-40 years who received the YFV17D yellow fever vaccine. Specimen: CD4+ T cells sorted from PBMCs, collected 45 days after the yellow fever booster vaccination.

CDR3 sequence reads: CSAAAGTAYEQYF. As DNA, the CDR3 is TGCAGTGCAGCCGCGGGGACAGCCTACGAGCAGTACTTC. The J gene is TRBJ2-7, the V gene TRBV20-1; TRBD1 might be the D (7 bases). CDR1 and CDR2 (germline): DFQATT, SNEGSKA (reference sequence). There are 13 residues in the CDR3. V was shortened by 6 bases and J by 2 bases, with 14 bases between the two germline ends.